Listed here is a single T cell receptor (beta chain). Its antigen is still unknown. The sample originates from a study of radiotherapy plus CTLA-4 blockade in lung cancer. About the study: Objective responses were documented in over 15% of patients, with disease control in about 28%. Study findings and constraints: After radiotherapy and ipilimumab, tumor-derived clones expanded in peripheral blood. The authors reported that early blood T cell clone dynamics, with interferon-beta, best predicted response.

Method: immunoSEQ multiplex PCR; TCRdb's copy keeps in-frame clones and lacks some. The sample holds around 99,000 clones, just over 85% seen once. Those patients who had chemo-refractory metastatic non-small-cell lung cancer were given focal radiation along with CTLA-4 blockade through ipilimumab. V lost 7 bases and J lost 2; bases outside the gene matches: 3. Germline CDR1 is MNHNS and CDR2 is SASEGT. This CDR3 has 13 residues. The sample in question was peripheral blood, obtained from a patient treated with radiotherapy plus ipilimumab. The receptor's source is a human donor with non-small cell lung cancer that progressed on radiotherapy plus ipilimumab. The chain is built from TRBV6-1 and TRBJ1-1; 8 bases fit TRBD1. The CDR3 coding sequence is TGTGCCAGCACAGGACAGGGAAACACTGAAGCTTTCTTT. Protein sequence: CASTGQGNTEAFF.